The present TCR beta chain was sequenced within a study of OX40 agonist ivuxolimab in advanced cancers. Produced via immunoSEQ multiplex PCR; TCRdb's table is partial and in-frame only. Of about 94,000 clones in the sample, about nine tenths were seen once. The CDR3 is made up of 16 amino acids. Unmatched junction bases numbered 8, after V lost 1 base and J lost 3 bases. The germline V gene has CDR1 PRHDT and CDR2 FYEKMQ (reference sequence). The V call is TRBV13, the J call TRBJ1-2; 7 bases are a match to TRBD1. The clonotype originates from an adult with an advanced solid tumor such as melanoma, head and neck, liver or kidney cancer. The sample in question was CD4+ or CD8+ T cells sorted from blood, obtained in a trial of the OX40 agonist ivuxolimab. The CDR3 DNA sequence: TGTGCCAGCAGCTTAGACAGGGGAGGGGTCGACTATGGCTACACCTTC. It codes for CASSLDRGGVDYGYTF.